These T cell receptor beta chains were read from a single sample in a study of identical twins. MiXCR, run by TCRdb on the 5' RACE reads, gives a single entry per CDR3 protein. This table has about 340,000 distinct CDR3 sequences, roughly 9% appearing once. What was sequenced was naive T cells sorted from blood. These receptor sequences come from a woman aged 50 to 65 in good health. Both conserved end residues are part of each CDR3. D genes are given only for firm matches. Rows may omit the clone size; those that give it use once, few, many or a size class.

J	size	V	D	DNA	CDR3
TRBJ2-5	few	TRBV2	NA	TGTGCCAGCAGTGGGGGTGCCGGCCTTGGAGAGACCCAGTACTTC	CASSGGAGLGETQYF
TRBJ2-1	many	TRBV4-1	NA	TGCGCCAGCAGCCAAGATCAGATAGCGTTGGGAGACAGCTCCTACAATGAGCAGTTCTTC	CASSQDQIALGDSSYNEQFF
TRBJ2-2	NA	TRBV5-1	NA	TGCGCCAGCAGCCCCGGGACCAACGGGGAGCTGTTTTTT	CASSPGTNGELFF
TRBJ2-1	NA	TRBV27	NA	TGTGCCAGCAGTTTTGACGACTACAATGAGCAGTTCTTC	CASSFDDYNEQFF
TRBJ2-5	many	TRBV6-6	NA	TGTGCCAGCAAGTTAGGCCCGGGGGAGACCCAGTACTTC	CASKLGPGETQYF
TRBJ1-1	many	TRBV6-1	NA	TGTGCCAGCAGTGAAGCGTTGGGGAACACTGAAGCTTTCTTT	CASSEALGNTEAFF
TRBJ2-5	NA	TRBV7-9	NA	TGTGCCAGCAGCTACGGGTCAACCCTCCAAGAGACCCAGTACTTC	CASSYGSTLQETQYF
TRBJ2-3	NA	TRBV12-3/TRBV12-4	TRBD2	TGTGCCAGCACCCCCACTGAGGGAGGGAGGGATACGCAGTATTTT	CASTPTEGGRDTQYF
TRBJ2-5	many	TRBV20-1	NA	TGCAGTGCTCAAAGGCCAGATCAGGGATCGGAGACCCAGTACTTC	CSAQRPDQGSETQYF
TRBJ2-2	few	TRBV5-1	NA	TGCGCCAGCAGCGGCCTAAGCACCGGGGAGCTGTTTTTT	CASSGLSTGELFF
TRBJ2-3	many	TRBV19	NA	TGTGCCAGTAGGTCGGGTCGACGGGGCCGCGCAGAAGATACGCAGTATTTT	CASRSGRRGRAEDTQYF
TRBJ1-6	many	TRBV15	TRBD1	TGTGCCACCCGGACAGGGTTAAGCTCACCCCTCCACTTT	CATRTGLSSPLHF
TRBJ1-5	few	TRBV2	NA	TGTGCCAGCGGATTAGGTTCTCCTAGACCCAATCAGCCCCAGCATTTT	CASGLGSPRPNQPQHF
TRBJ2-3	NA	TRBV12-5	NA	TGTGCTAGTGGCCAGGACACGAGCACAGATACGCAGTATTTT	CASGQDTSTDTQYF
TRBJ1-1	many	TRBV13	NA	TGTGCCAGCAGCCTCGAGGTGGGGGTGGGGTATGAAGCTTTCTTT	CASSLEVGVGYEAFF
TRBJ2-1	NA	TRBV5-1	NA	TGCGCCAGCAGCCAACGGACGGGCGATGAGCAGTTCTTC	CASSQRTGDEQFF
TRBJ2-1	few	TRBV20-1	TRBD2	TGCAGTGCTAGGAGACTAGCGGGAGGGGGCGAGCAGTTCTTC	CSARRLAGGGEQFF
TRBJ2-2	few	TRBV20-1	TRBD1	TGCAGTGCTAGAGTGGACAGGGGGCTATCAGCAACCGGGGAGCTGTTTTTT	CSARVDRGLSATGELFF
TRBJ2-3	NA	TRBV18	NA	TGTGCCAGCTCAGAAACTGGCTACCAGGGGGATACGCAGTATTTT	CASSETGYQGDTQYF
TRBJ2-3	few	TRBV5-5	NA	TGTGCCAGCAGCTTGTTAGGGCTATCTAGCACAGATACGCAGTATTTT	CASSLLGLSSTDTQYF
TRBJ2-1	NA	TRBV12-5	NA	TGTGCTAGTGGTTTGGTAGGGGCGGGACCTCAGGTGTCCTACAATGAGCAGTTCTTC	CASGLVGAGPQVSYNEQFF
TRBJ2-5	NA	TRBV7-9	NA	TGTGCCAGCAGCCTCACGCTACAGGGTTGGGGCAACGCAGAGACCCAGTACTTC	CASSLTLQGWGNAETQYF
TRBJ1-2	few	TRBV6-5	NA	TGTGCCAGCAGTTACTACAGGGTCCCGAACTATGGCTACACCTTC	CASSYYRVPNYGYTF